This passage covers 13 T cell receptor beta chains from one sample sequenced in a study of T cell repertoires in cytomegalovirus infection. TCRdb redid the calling of the reads with MiXCR, one entry per CDR3 protein. This sample yields some 450,000 distinct CDR3 sequences, of which approximately 32% are seen a single time; approximately 14% belongs to the top ten. The sequenced sample consisted of PBMCs. These receptor sequences come from a human donor in good health (CMV status not recorded). Some clones in this sample may be carry-over from other donors' samples.

This clonotype was seen many times. The rearrangement uses TRBV4-2 and TRBJ2-6; D is unresolved. Germline V gene data show CDR1 as LGHNA and CDR2 as YNFKEQ. V lost 0 bases, J lost 4 bases, and 10 bases lay in between. The CDR3 contains 16 residues. This CDR3 reads CASSQDDGSGANVLTF. The CDR3 DNA is TGTGCCAGCAGCCAAGATGACGGGTCAGGGGCCAACGTCCTGACTTTC.

This clonotype was seen a few times. The J gene is TRBJ1-1, the V gene TRBV10-2, with D perhaps matching TRBD1 (5 bases). The CDR3 is 15 amino acids. Looked up from germline, CDR1 is WSHSY and CDR2 is SAAADI. V was clipped by 10 bases and J by 5 bases, with 23 bases between them. CDR3 region: CATLIPAIGGTEAFF. The CDR3 DNA follows: TGCGCCACGCTCATCCCGGCGATCGGGGGGACTGAAGCTTTCTTT.

This clonotype was seen a handful of times. The V call is TRBV6-2 or TRBV6-3, the J call TRBJ2-3, with D possibly TRBD2 on 6 matching bases. This CDR3 is built from 15 residues. V was pared by 6 bases and J by 4 bases, with 17 bases between. Germline assignment: CDR1 MNHEY and CDR2 SVGEGT. In DNA, the CDR3 is TGTGCCAGCAGACCGGGACTCCAGTATCCAGATACGCAGTATTTT. Encoded protein: CASRPGLQYPDTQYF.

This clonotype was seen many times. The chain employs TRBV28 and TRBJ1-5; 8 bases fit TRBD1. The junction had 6 bases not matched to a gene; V was cut back by 5 bases and J by 9 bases. Per germline, CDR1 MDHEN and CDR2 SYDVKM. CDR3 size: 13 residues. The CDR3 nucleotides are TGTGCCAGCAGTGGAGACAGGGGCTCGCCCCAGCATTTT. Its protein product is CASSGDRGSPQHF.

This clonotype was recorded a few times. The chain uses TRBV29-1 and TRBJ1-4; the D gene is possibly TRBD1 (5 bases). V gave up 1 base and J gave up 4 bases, with 7 bases separating them. The V gene's germline CDR1 is SQVTM and CDR2 ANQGSEA. This CDR3 spans 13 amino acids. Here the CDR3 DNA reads TGCAGCGTTGAAGGACAGTTTAATGAAAAACTGTTTTTT. Protein sequence: CSVEGQFNEKLFF. The full variable domain, rest sourced from reference TRBV29-1 and TRBJ1-4, is SAVISQKPSRDICQRGTSLTIQCQVDSQVTMMFWYRQQPGQSLTLIATANQGSEATYESGFVIDKFPISRPNLTFSTLTVSNMSPEDSSIYLCSVEGQFNEKLFFGSGTQLSVL.

This clonotype was recorded many times. V and J are TRBV7-9 and TRBJ1-1, with D maybe TRBD1 (6 bases). The CDR3 loop spans 14 amino acids. Trimming shortened V by 5 bases and J by 7 bases, and 17 bases separated the two germline ends. Germline V gene data show CDR1 as SEHNR and CDR2 as FQNEAQ (reference sequence). The CDR3 loop reads CASSPGADRSEAFF. The CDR3 region has the DNA TGTGCCAGCAGCCCTGGGGCCGACAGGAGTGAAGCTTTCTTT.

Remarks on this clonotype: One junction end does not reproduce the germline sequence, and a read error may be involved. The chain is built from TRBV7-8 and TRBJ2-3; D may be TRBD1 (6 bases). The CDR3 is 17 amino acids. Germline CDR1 reads SGHVS; CDR2 reads FQNEAQ. The CDR3: CASSNPASGRDTDTPSF. The CDR3 coding sequence is TGTGCCAGCAGCAACCCCGCCTCGGGACGGGACACAGATACGCCGTCTTTT.

On this clonotype itself: A much larger clone lies a single base off, so this may be a read error. This sequence joins TRBV7-6 and TRBJ2-1; no clear D. The CDR3 is made up of 14 amino acids. Germline V gene data show CDR1 as SGHVS and CDR2 as FNYEAQ. Deletions cut 4 bases from V and 10 bases from J, with 17 bases between. The CDR3 bases are TGTGCCAGCAGCTGTCATAATGTGGGCGAGGAGCAGTTCTTC. It encodes CASSCHNVGEEQFF.

A remark on this clonotype: As the CDR3 is not closed by the conserved phenylalanine or tryptophan, this likely results from a read error. The V call is TRBV20-1, the J call TRBJ1-1; 9 nucleotides line up with TRBD1. Germline CDR1 DFQATT, CDR2 SNEGSKA (reference sequence). This CDR3 contains 14 residues. J gave up 5 bases and V 1 base, and 5 bases lay outside the gene matches. For the CDR3, the DNA is TGCAGTGCTAGAGTACAGGGGGCGAGGACTGAAGCTTTCTTG. This sequence encodes CSARVQGARTEAFL.

This clonotype has only a few counts. This rearrangement joins TRBV29-1 to TRBJ2-1; unclear D gene. V was pared by 1 base and J by 7 bases, with 11 bases between. This CDR3 is 13 amino acids long. From germline, CDR1 is SQVTM and CDR2 ANQGSEA. This CDR3 is CSVEGRAVNEQFF. The CDR3 coding sequence is TGCAGCGTTGAAGGTAGGGCAGTAAATGAGCAGTTCTTC.

This clonotype showed up just a few times. The V call is TRBV11-3, the J call TRBJ2-5; D gene unclear. The CDR3 runs 12 residues. Germline CDR1 SGHNT, CDR2 YENEEA. V was trimmed by 3 bases and J by 3 bases, leaving 5 bases between them. The CDR3 spells CASSFNEETQYF. The CDR3 region has the DNA TGTGCCAGCAGCTTCAATGAAGAGACCCAGTACTTC.

This clonotype was counted between two and nine times. The chain employs TRBV20-1 and TRBJ1-1, with D maybe TRBD1 (6 bases). In germline, CDR1 is DFQATT, CDR2 SNEGSKA (reference sequence). V gave up 6 bases and J gave up 6 bases, with 11 bases separating them. The CDR3 consists of 11 residues. In nucleotides, the CDR3 is TGCAGTGCATTCCGGACAGCTGAAGCTTTCTTT. Translation: CSAFRTAEAFF.

Comments on this clonotype: With a much larger clone just one base away, this may be a read error. This sequence joins TRBV7-2 and TRBJ1-1, with D unresolved. The CDR3 has 11 amino acids. Germline V gene sequence: CDR1 SGHTA, CDR2 FQGNSA. Between the trimmed V and J ends, which lost 4 bases and 10 bases, there was a span of 10 bases. CDR3 loop: CASSYSLVAFF. In DNA, the CDR3 is TGTGCCAGCAGCTACAGTCTAGTAGCTTTCTTT. The full variable domain, rest sourced from reference TRBV7-2 and TRBJ1-1, is GAGVSQSPSNKVTEKGKDVELRCDPISGHTALYWYRQSLGQGLEFLIYFQGNSAPDKSGLPSDRFSAERTGGSVSTLTIQRTQQEDSAVYLCASSYSLVAFFGQGTRLTVV.